The TCR beta chain under discussion was sequenced for a study of T cell responses to AZD1222 COVID-19 vaccine (dated by TCRdb to 2020 to 2022). Regarding the research as a whole: A total of under 250 trial participants underwent TCR sequencing, of whom more than 200 had received two doses of AZD1222 and some 26 had received two doses of the MenACWY control vaccine. Trial participants were enrolled by age into 18-55, 56-69 and 70-plus year subgroups, with about 150, 27 and 61 TCR-sequenced participants respectively.

The CDR3 regions of human TCRbeta chains were analyzed by immunosequencing. Per the original workflow: Repertoire TCRs were matched against a reference library of SARS-CoV-2-specific TCRs generated with the MIRA antigen-specificity platform. Breadth was defined as the fraction of unique TCRs that were SARS-CoV-2-associated, and depth was defined as the fraction of total T cells that were SARS-CoV-2-associated. Using the MIRA data, every spike-specific TCR was mapped to the spike region that the TCR reacted to and assigned to either a CD4 or a CD8 class. Log10-transformed breadth and depth values were compared by one-way ANOVA with Sidak's multiple comparisons tests. TCRdb took this table from immuneACCESS and kept in-frame rearrangements with V and J called. Such tables lack part of the clones; where checked against another copy, unresolved V genes explain under half of the gap, and the rest is unexplained. That table furnishes V, J and clone size, whereas the DNA furnished D and trimming. The sample contains just under 20,000 clones, roughly 83% of them found a single time. In total, the top ten clones hold 16% of the sample.

Sample time point, as interpreted from the label and publication: about 28 days (+/-7) after the second vaccine dose. AZD1222 recipients with second doses at about 4 weeks or about 12 weeks were pooled, because spike-specific TCR depth and breadth did not differ between schedules. Vaccinee samples were obtained from the UK trials COV001 and COV002, which included a single-blind randomized controlled phase 2/3 trial of AZD1222 (ChAdOx1 nCoV-19) in healthy adults. For TCRbeta chain sequencing, PBMC samples from trial participants were taken at day 0 and at day 28 after the second dose. With regard to this clone: Its recognized antigen is unknown. The record has no base qualities; no much larger clone is one base away.

Here is what the overall study found, with its caveats: Epitopes outside the regions mutated in the B.1.351 and B.1.1.7 variants were reportedly recognized by nearly half of the unique spike-specific TCRs. Most participants were white British and females outnumbered males, and the authors suggested that clonal diversity may have been underestimated. After two AZD1222 doses, both the breadth and the depth of spike-specific TCRs were significantly higher than at day 0 and than in MenACWY recipients. Only five to seven AZD1222 recipients were SARS-CoV-2 seropositive at baseline, limiting conclusions about previously exposed vaccinees. Because no day 14 peak-response samples were available, the repertoires could be characterized only after the peak T cell response. The 56-69-year group was small, and its depth increase did not reach significance, likely because of low power. CD4 TCRs associated with the vaccine covered the entire spike protein, and the dominant responses were in regions 160-218 and 743-854.

The sample in question was peripheral blood, obtained 28 days after the second AZD1222 dose. The origin of this receptor is an adult who received the AZD1222 COVID-19 vaccine.

This receptor carries the CDR3 CATRTTRDRDYEQYF. The bases are TGTGCCACCAGAACAACCCGGGACAGGGACTACGAGCAGTACTTC. This chain joins TRBV24-1 to TRBJ2-7; 9 central nucleotides agree with TRBD1. CDR1 KGHDR and CDR2 SFDVKD were looked up in the germline V gene. The CDR3 spans 15 residues, from the cysteine through the phenylalanine. Kept here is only the CDR3 DNA, which spans 45 bases and is read in frame from base 1. V is trimmed back by 7 bases and J by 3 bases, and the junction contains 9 bases that no gene match accounts for.